The 10 T cell receptor beta chains below come from one sample, sequenced in a study of blood T cell repertoires in COVID-19. TCRdb's copy holds only in-frame clones and misses some; the assay was immunoSEQ multiplex PCR. The table records about 380,000 clones, approximately 90% of them present only once. Sequencing input: PBMCs or T cells enriched from blood (not recorded which). Every receptor here comes from a woman aged 18-35 years who had recovered from COVID-19.

The V and J genes are TRBV11-2 and TRBJ2-5, with 10 bases aligning to TRBD2. V gave up 1 base and J gave up 5 bases; unmatched junction bases: 7. CDR3 length: 16 amino acids. Germline V gene sequence: CDR1 SGHAT, CDR2 FQNNGV. CDR3 residues: CASSLGASGGAETQYF. Here the CDR3 DNA reads TGTGCCAGCAGCTTAGGAGCCAGCGGGGGGGCTGAGACCCAGTACTTC.

The chain combines TRBV15 with TRBJ2-7, with 7 positions matching TRBD1. The germline CDR1 and CDR2 sequences are LNHNV and YYDKDF (reference sequence). This CDR3 comprises 14 residues. Trimming removed 2 bases from V and 1 base from J; junction bases left unmatched: 2. The CDR3 DNA sequence: TGTGCCACCAGCAGAATGACAGGGTCCTACGAGCAGTACTTC. Translating gives CATSRMTGSYEQYF.

V and J are TRBV6-5 and TRBJ2-7; TRBD2 aligns across 7 bases. The V segment lost 4 bases and the J segment 0 bases; nucleotides outside the gene matches: 6. Germline CDR1 is MNHEY and CDR2 is SVGAGI. CDR3 length: 15 amino acids. In DNA form, the CDR3 reads TGTGCCAGCAGTTCCGGGGGGAGAAGCTCCTACGAGCAGTACTTC. Its protein product is CASSSGGRSSYEQYF.

The rearrangement joins TRBV18 to TRBJ1-1; D possibly corresponds to TRBD1 (6 bases). The CDR3 runs to 15 residues. The V end lost 3 bases, the J end lost 0 bases, and 11 bases lay between the germline ends. The germline gives CDR1 KGHSH, CDR2 LQKENI. The CDR3 spells CASSPRQDMNTEAFF. DNA of the CDR3: TGTGCCAGCTCACCCCGACAGGACATGAACACTGAAGCTTTCTTT.

This chain connects TRBV24-1 to TRBJ1-2; D is unclear. The CDR3 spans 11 residues. Germline V lookup: CDR1 KGHDR, CDR2 SFDVKD. V was cut by 5 bases and J by 6 bases, with 6 bases left in between. CDR3 residues: CATSGPDGYTF. The DNA of the CDR3 is TGTGCCACCAGTGGTCCCGATGGCTACACCTTC.

The chain combines TRBV5-1 with TRBJ2-3; 10 bases are shared with TRBD2. With V trimmed by 0 bases and J by 2 bases, 3 bases remained unmatched. Germline loops: CDR1 SGHRS, CDR2 YFSETQ. The CDR3 is made up of 16 amino acids. The chain's CDR3 is CASSLVLAGDTDTQYF. The CDR3 nucleotides read TGCGCCAGCAGCTTGGTCCTAGCGGGGGACACAGATACGCAGTATTTT.

This clone was counted only a few times. The chain uses TRBV28 and TRBJ2-1, with D possibly being TRBD1 (5 bases). The CDR3 contains 15 residues. V was pared by 2 bases and J by 8 bases, with 16 bases between. CDR1 is MDHEN, CDR2 SYDVKM, per germline. The CDR3 protein is CASSLEGVVNYEQFF. The CDR3 DNA reads TGTGCCAGCAGTTTAGAAGGGGTCGTTAATTATGAGCAGTTCTTC.

The chain couples TRBV2 to TRBJ2-7; 9 bases are a match to TRBD2. The germline CDR1 and CDR2 sequences are SNHLY and FYNNEI. Trimming took 4 bases from V and 3 from J; bases not matched to a gene: 10. The CDR3 has 16 amino acids. CDR3 DNA sequence: TGTGCCAGCAGTGGTGCTAGCGGGACAGAAGGCTACGAGCAGTACTTC. Its protein is CASSGASGTEGYEQYF. The entire variable domain, with the rest obtained from reference TRBV2 and TRBJ2-7, is as follows: EPEVTQTPSHQVTQMGQEVILRCVPISNHLYFYWYRQILGQKVEFLVSFYNNEISEKSEIFDDQFSVERPDGSNFTLKIRSTKLEDSAMYFCASSGASGTEGYEQYFGPGTRLTVT.

The V call is TRBV5-1, the J call TRBJ2-5, with TRBD2 matching 15 bases. The CDR3 contains 17 residues. CDR1 is SGHRS and CDR2 is YFSETQ in the germline V gene. J was trimmed by 5 bases and V by 4 bases; bases with no gene match: 9. The chain's CDR3 is CASSTGLAGGYSETQYF. The CDR3 nucleotides read TGCGCCAGCAGCACCGGACTAGCGGGGGGGTATTCGGAGACCCAGTACTTC.

The CDR3 protein is CASRGDRGRDEQFF. The CDR3 region has the DNA TGCGCCAGCAGGGGGGACAGGGGGCGGGATGAGCAGTTCTTC. V is TRBV10-2 and J is TRBJ2-1; TRBD1 agrees at 12 bases. The CDR3 is made up of 14 amino acids. CDR1 is WSHSY, CDR2 SAAADI, per germline. V was clipped by 6 bases and J by 8 bases; unmatched bases: 5.